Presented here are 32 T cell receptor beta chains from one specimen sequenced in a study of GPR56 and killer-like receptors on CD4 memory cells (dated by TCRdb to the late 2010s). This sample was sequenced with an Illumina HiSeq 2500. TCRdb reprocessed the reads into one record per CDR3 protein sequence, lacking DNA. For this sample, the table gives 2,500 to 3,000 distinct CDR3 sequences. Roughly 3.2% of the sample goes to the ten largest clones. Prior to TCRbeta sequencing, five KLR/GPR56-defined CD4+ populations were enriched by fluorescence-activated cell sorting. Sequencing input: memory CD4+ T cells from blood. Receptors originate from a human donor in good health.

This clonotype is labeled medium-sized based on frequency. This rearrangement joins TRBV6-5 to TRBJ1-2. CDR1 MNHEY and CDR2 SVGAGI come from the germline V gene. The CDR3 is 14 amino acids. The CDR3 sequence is CASNGGGEVGGYTF.

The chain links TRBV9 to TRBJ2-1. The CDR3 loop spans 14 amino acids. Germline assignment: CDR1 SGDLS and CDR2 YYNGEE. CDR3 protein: CASSAGSSYNEQFF.

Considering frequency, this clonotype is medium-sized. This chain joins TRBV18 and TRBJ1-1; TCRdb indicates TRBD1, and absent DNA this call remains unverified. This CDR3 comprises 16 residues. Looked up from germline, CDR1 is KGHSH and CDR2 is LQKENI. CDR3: CASSPGQTRMNTEAFF.

This CDR3 reads CASSTSMMGGRNQPQHF. This rearrangement joins TRBV18 to TRBJ1-5; TCRdb indicates TRBD1, and absent DNA this call remains unverified. The CDR3 consists of 17 residues. Germline assignment: CDR1 KGHSH and CDR2 LQKENI.

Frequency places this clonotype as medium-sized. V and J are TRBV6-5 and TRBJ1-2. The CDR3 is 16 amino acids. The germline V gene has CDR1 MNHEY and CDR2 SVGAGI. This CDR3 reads CASSYSMEGGVGGYTF.

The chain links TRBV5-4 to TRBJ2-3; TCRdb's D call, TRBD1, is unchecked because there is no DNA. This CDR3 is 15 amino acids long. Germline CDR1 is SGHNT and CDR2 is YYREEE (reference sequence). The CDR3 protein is CASSLSGAGTDTQYF.

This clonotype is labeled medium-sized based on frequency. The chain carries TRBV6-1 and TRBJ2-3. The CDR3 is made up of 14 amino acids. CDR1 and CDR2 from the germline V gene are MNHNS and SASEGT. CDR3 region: CASSLGSVADTQYF.

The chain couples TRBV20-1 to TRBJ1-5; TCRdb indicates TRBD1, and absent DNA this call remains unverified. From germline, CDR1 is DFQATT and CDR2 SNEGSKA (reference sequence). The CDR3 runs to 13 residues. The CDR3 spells CSAGAASNQPQHF.

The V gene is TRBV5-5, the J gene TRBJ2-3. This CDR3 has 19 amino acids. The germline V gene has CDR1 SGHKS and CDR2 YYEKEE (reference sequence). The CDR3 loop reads CASSLNSRLAQTGTDTQYF.

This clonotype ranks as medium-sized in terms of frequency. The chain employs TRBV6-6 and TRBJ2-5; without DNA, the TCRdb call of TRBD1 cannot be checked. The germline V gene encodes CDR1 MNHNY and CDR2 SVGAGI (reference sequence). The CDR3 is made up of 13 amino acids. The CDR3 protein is CASPDRGGETQYF.

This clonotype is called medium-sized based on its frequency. The CDR3 loop reads CASRPDRGSPLHF. The chain combines TRBV6-5 with TRBJ1-6; absent DNA, TCRdb's TRBD1 call cannot be checked. This CDR3 comprises 13 residues. The germline gives CDR1 MNHEY, CDR2 SVGAGI.

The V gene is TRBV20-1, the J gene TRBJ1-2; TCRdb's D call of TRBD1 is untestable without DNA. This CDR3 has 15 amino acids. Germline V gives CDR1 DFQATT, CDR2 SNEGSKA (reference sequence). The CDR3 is CSASARGRGDYGYTF.

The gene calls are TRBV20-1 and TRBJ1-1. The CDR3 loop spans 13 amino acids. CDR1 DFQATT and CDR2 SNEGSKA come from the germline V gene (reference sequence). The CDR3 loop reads CSARGGRGAEAFF.

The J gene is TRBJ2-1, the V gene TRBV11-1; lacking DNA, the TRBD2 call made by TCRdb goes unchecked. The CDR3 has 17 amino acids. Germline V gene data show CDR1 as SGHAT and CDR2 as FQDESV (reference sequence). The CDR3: CASSLGVTSGGAYEQFF.

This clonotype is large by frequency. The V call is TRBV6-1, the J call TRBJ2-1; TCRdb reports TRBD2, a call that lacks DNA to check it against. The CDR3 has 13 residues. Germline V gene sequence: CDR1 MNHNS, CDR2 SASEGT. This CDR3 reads CASRASGGAEQFF.

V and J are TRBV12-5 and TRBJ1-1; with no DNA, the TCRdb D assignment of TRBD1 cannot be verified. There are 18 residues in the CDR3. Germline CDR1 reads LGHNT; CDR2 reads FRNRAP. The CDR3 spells CASGLVRGGRGGNTEAFF.

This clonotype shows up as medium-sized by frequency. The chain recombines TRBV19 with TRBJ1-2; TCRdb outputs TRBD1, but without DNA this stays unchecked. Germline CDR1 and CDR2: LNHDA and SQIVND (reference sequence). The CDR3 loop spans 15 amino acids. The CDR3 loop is CASSIRKGQPIVYTF.

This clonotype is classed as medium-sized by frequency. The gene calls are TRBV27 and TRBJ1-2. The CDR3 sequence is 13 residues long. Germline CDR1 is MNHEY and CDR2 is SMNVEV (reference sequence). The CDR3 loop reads CASRSGDDYGYTF.

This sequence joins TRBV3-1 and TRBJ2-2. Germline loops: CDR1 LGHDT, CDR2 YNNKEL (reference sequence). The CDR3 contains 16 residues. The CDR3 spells CASSQNAATNTGELFF.

This CDR3 is CSARDSRGGETQYF. The chain has TRBV20-1 and TRBJ2-5; TCRdb reports TRBD1, a call that lacks DNA to check it against. CDR1 and CDR2 (germline): DFQATT, SNEGSKA (reference sequence). The CDR3 covers 14 residues.

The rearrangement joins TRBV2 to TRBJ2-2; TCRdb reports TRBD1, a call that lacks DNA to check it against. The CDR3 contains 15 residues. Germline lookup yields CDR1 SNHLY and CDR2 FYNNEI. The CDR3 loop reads CASSERLGDTGELFF.

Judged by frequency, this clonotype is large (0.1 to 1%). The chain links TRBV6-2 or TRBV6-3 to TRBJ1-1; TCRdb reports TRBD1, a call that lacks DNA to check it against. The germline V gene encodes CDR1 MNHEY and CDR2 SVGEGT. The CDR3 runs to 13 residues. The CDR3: CASSSSDPPKAFF.

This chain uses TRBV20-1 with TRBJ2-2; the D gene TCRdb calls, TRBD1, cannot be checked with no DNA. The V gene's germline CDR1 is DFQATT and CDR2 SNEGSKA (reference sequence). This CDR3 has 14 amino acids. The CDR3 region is CSAPGQGTTGELFF.

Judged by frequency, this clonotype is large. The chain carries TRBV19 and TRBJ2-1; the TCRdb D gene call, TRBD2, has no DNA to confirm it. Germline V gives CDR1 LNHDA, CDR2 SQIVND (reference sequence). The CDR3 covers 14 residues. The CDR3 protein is CASSTPGLYNEQFF.

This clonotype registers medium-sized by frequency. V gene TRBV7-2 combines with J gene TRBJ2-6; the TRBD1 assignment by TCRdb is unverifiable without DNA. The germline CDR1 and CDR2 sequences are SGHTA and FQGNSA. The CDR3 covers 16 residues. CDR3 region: CASSLTGGAGANVLTF.

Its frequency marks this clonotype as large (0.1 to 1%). CDR3 sequence: CASSVSGTNNEQFF. The chain carries TRBV7-2 and TRBJ2-1; TCRdb returns TRBD1, unconfirmable since there is no DNA. CDR1 is SGHTA and CDR2 is FQGNSA in the germline V gene. This CDR3 spans 14 amino acids.

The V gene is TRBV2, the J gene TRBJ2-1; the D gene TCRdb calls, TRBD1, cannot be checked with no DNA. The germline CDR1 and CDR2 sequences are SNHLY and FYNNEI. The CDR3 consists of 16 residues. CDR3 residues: CASTRGLASSYNEQFF.

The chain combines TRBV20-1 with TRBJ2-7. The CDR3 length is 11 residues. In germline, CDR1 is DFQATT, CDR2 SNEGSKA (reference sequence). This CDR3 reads CSARYPREQYF.

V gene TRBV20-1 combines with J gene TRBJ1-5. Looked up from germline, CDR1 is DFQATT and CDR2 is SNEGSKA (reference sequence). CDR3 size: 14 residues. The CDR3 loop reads CSARDPLDRQPQHF.

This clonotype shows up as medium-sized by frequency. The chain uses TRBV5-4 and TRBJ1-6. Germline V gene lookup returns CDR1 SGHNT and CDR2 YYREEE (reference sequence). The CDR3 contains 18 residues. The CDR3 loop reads CASSDTENTRSYNSPLHF.

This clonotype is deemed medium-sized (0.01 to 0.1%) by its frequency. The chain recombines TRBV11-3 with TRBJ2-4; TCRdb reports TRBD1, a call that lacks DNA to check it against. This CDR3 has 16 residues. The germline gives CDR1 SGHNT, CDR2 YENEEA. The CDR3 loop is CASSLGQGEAKNIQYF.

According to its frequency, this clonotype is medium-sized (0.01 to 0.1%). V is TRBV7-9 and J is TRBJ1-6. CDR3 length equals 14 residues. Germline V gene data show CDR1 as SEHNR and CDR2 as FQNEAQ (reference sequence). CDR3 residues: CASSVQGGNSPLHF.